The 22 T cell receptor beta chains presented below share a single source sample, sequenced in a study of cytomegalovirus exposure and HLA in healthy donors. Primers: 60 Vbeta forward and 13 Jbeta reverse. Sequencing was performed with immunoSEQ multiplex PCR; in TCRdb, only in-frame clones are kept and a portion is missing. Altogether 85,000 to 95,000 clones are present, roughly two thirds being singletons, with the ten largest covering around 6.3%. Sequenced sample: PBMCs. Receptor source: a woman in her thirties in good health and CMV-seronegative.

This clone was picked up a small number of times. The chain has TRBV7-2 and TRBJ2-3; TRBD2 matches at 9 bases. The V and J ends lost 5 bases and 4 bases, in that order; junction bases with no gene match: 10. The CDR3 is made up of 16 amino acids. Germline assignment: CDR1 SGHTA and CDR2 FQGNSA. CDR3 DNA sequence: TGTGCCAGCAGCCAACAGGGTAGCGGGAGATCAGATACGCAGTATTTT. Translation gives CASSQQGSGRSDTQYF.

The V gene is TRBV2, the J gene TRBJ2-7; D may be TRBD1 or TRBD2 (6 bases each). Trimming removed 6 bases from V and 6 bases from J, with 12 bases in between. The CDR3 contains 12 residues. Looked up from germline, CDR1 is SNHLY and CDR2 is FYNNEI. The CDR3 region is CASREQGGEQYF. The DNA for the CDR3 is TGTGCCAGCAGGGAACAGGGAGGCGAGCAGTACTTC.

The chain links TRBV18 to TRBJ1-1, with 9 bases lining up with TRBD1. The germline V gene has CDR1 KGHSH and CDR2 LQKENI. The CDR3 is 14 amino acids. The trim removed 5 bases at V and 1 base at J, leaving 2 bases unmatched. The CDR3 nucleotides are TGTGCCAGCTCAGGACAGGGGAAGAACACTGAAGCTTTCTTT. It codes for CASSGQGKNTEAFF.

The chain has TRBV5-4 and TRBJ2-5; 7 positions match TRBD2. This CDR3 region has 15 residues. Germline CDR1 is SGHNT and CDR2 is YYREEE (reference sequence). J lost 9 bases, V lost 0 bases, and 11 bases had no gene match. CDR3 bases: TGTGCCAGCAGCTTGGAGTCTAGCGGCCTTACCGCCCAGTACTTC. Translating it yields CASSLESSGLTAQYF.

The chain uses TRBV28 and TRBJ1-2, with D uncertain. Trimming pared 5 bases from V and 5 bases from J, leaving 6 bases between. This CDR3 contains 11 residues. Germline V lookup: CDR1 MDHEN, CDR2 SYDVKM. CDR3 amino acids: CASSVSYGYTF. The CDR3 DNA is TGTGCCAGCAGTGTCTCTTATGGCTACACCTTC.

This sequence joins TRBV4-2 and TRBJ2-7; TRBD2 aligns across 8 bases. This CDR3 is 15 amino acids long. Germline CDR1 and CDR2: LGHNA and YNFKEQ. V shed 0 bases and J 6 bases; nucleotides not matched to a gene: 7. CDR3 in amino acids: CASSQDPGGAVEQYF. The CDR3 coding sequence is TGTGCCAGCAGCCAAGATCCCGGGGGGGCCGTCGAGCAGTACTTC.

The chain employs TRBV9 and TRBJ2-7, with D perhaps TRBD2 (6 bases). The CDR3 runs 15 residues. CDR1 and CDR2 from the germline V gene are SGDLS and YYNGEE. Trimming stripped 2 bases from V and 5 bases from J, with 17 bases between. The DNA for the CDR3 is TGTGCCAGCAGCGTCGGAACCTCTAGCGTCCACGAGCAGTACTTC. This gives the protein CASSVGTSSVHEQYF.

The chain employs TRBV27 and TRBJ2-7; D remains unclear. Germline V gene sequence: CDR1 MNHEY, CDR2 SMNVEV (reference sequence). CDR3 length: 15 amino acids. With 2 bases removed from V and 0 bases from J, the gap between germline ends came to 11 bases. The CDR3 sequence: CASSLKYLSSYEQYF. For the CDR3, the DNA is TGTGCCAGCAGTTTAAAGTATCTAAGCTCCTACGAGCAGTACTTC.

The genes are TRBV5-4 and TRBJ1-3, with 8 nucleotides matching TRBD1. The CDR3 is 15 amino acids. CDR1 is SGHNT, CDR2 YYREEE, per germline (reference sequence). The V and J ends lost 1 base and 3 bases, in that order; junction bases with no gene match: 3. CDR3 region: CASSLPGGGGNTIYF. The CDR3 region has the DNA TGTGCCAGCAGCTTGCCAGGGGGCGGTGGAAACACCATATATTTT.

This chain joins TRBV7-3 and TRBJ1-2, with D maybe TRBD1 (6 bases). Germline assignment: CDR1 SGHTA and CDR2 FQGTGA. V lost 5 bases, J lost 6 bases, and 19 bases lay in between. The CDR3 extends over 15 amino acids. Written as DNA, the CDR3 is TGTGCCAGCAGCCGAACCTCAGGGGTACGGGATGGCTACACCTTC. It is translated as CASSRTSGVRDGYTF.

The V gene is TRBV5-1, the J gene TRBJ2-5; maybe TRBD1 (5 bases). The J call may be in error: the DNA end matches TRBJ2-7 better. Germline V gives CDR1 SGHRS, CDR2 YFSETQ. The length of the CDR3 is 14 residues. The DNA of the CDR3 is TGCGCCAGCAGCTTGGTCCAGGGTACCTACGAGCAGTACTTC. Translating gives CASSLVQGTYEQYF.

This clone was recorded a few times. V is TRBV18 and J is TRBJ1-1, with D maybe TRBD1 (5 bases). Trimming pared 6 bases from V and 0 bases from J, leaving 26 bases between. Germline V gene data show CDR1 as KGHSH and CDR2 as LQKENI. This CDR3 is built from 19 residues. CDR3 nucleotides: TGTGCCAGCTCCATCCGACCTGATATGAACAGGATCATGAACACTGAAGCTTTCTTT. Its protein product is CASSIRPDMNRIMNTEAFF.

The chain joins TRBV18 to TRBJ2-2; D perhaps matches TRBD2 (5 bases). Germline values: CDR1 KGHSH, CDR2 LQKENI. V lost 6 bases and J lost 1, with 12 bases in between. The CDR3 length is 15 residues. The chain's CDR3 is CASSRLAGNTGELFF. As DNA, the CDR3 is TGTGCCAGCTCCCGTTTGGCGGGGAACACCGGGGAGCTGTTTTTT.

The chain links TRBV19 to TRBJ1-1; 10 nucleotides line up with TRBD1. J lost 2 bases, V lost 6 bases, and 3 bases had no gene match. The CDR3 has 14 amino acids. CDR1 and CDR2 from the germline V gene are LNHDA and SQIVND (reference sequence). The CDR3: CASSDRGRNTEAFF. The CDR3 region has the DNA TGTGCCAGTAGCGACAGGGGGCGCAACACTGAAGCTTTCTTT.

This clone was counted once. The genes are TRBV14 and TRBJ2-3; no reliable D call. V was pared by 1 base and J by 4 bases, with 15 bases between. The germline V gene encodes CDR1 SGHDN and CDR2 FVKESK. The CDR3 is 16 amino acids. CDR3 region: CASSQVPIKSPDTQYF. CDR3 coding DNA: TGTGCCAGCAGCCAAGTACCAATTAAGAGTCCAGATACGCAGTATTTT.

Points on this clone: Other DNA sequences in the same sample also yield this CDR3. The V gene is TRBV27, the J gene TRBJ2-1; no definite D call. The germline gives CDR1 MNHEY, CDR2 SMNVEV (reference sequence). The CDR3 is 14 residues long. Trimming pared 5 bases from V and 4 bases from J, leaving 12 bases between. The CDR3: CASSTSVYYNEQFF. The CDR3, as DNA: TGTGCCAGCAGTACCTCGGTATATTACAATGAGCAGTTCTTC.

The chain employs TRBV14 and TRBJ1-1; 7 bases fit TRBD1. The length of the CDR3 is 13 residues. V gave up 3 bases and J gave up 7 bases; unmatched junction bases: 5. Germline assignment: CDR1 SGHDN and CDR2 FVKESK. CDR3 DNA sequence: TGTGCCAGCAGCCACCGGACAGGTAGTGAAGCTTTCTTT. Translated, it gives CASSHRTGSEAFF.

The J gene is TRBJ2-1, the V gene TRBV2, with D possibly TRBD1 on 5 matching bases. V lost 3 bases to trimming and J lost 11 bases, with 11 bases between them. The germline gives CDR1 SNHLY, CDR2 FYNNEI. This CDR3 has 12 amino acids. CDR3 residues: CASSDPDTKQFF. Here the CDR3 DNA reads TGTGCCAGCAGTGACCCGGACACAAAGCAGTTCTTC.

The chain is built from TRBV28 and TRBJ2-1, with 11 bases matching TRBD2. J was trimmed by 8 bases and V by 5 bases; bases with no gene match: 8. In germline, CDR1 is MDHEN, CDR2 SYDVKM. The CDR3 runs to 15 residues. The CDR3 is CASSPLAGGAHEQFF. The CDR3 DNA sequence: TGTGCCAGCAGTCCCCTAGCGGGAGGTGCACATGAGCAGTTCTTC. The variable domain in full, with the rest retrieved from reference TRBV28 and TRBJ2-1, is DVKVTQSSRYLVKRTGEKVFLECVQDMDHENMFWYRQDPGLGLRLIYFSYDVKMKEKGDIPEGYSVSREKKERFSLILESASTNQTSMYLCASSPLAGGAHEQFFGPGTRLTVL.

The J gene is TRBJ2-7, the V gene TRBV7-9; 7 bases map to TRBD1. The CDR3 extends over 13 amino acids. Looked up from germline, CDR1 is SEHNR and CDR2 is FQNEAQ (reference sequence). V gave up 5 bases and J gave up 4 bases; unmatched junction bases: 5. CDR3 in amino acids: CASSTGTDYEQYF. Here the CDR3 DNA reads TGTGCCAGCAGCACCGGGACAGATTACGAGCAGTACTTC.

The V gene is TRBV5-1, the J gene TRBJ1-4; tentative D call: TRBD1 (6 bases). Per germline, CDR1 SGHRS and CDR2 YFSETQ. V was shortened by 5 bases and J by 0 bases, with 11 bases between the two germline ends. The CDR3 contains 15 residues. The CDR3 DNA follows: TGCGCCAGCAGTTACAGGGATGCAACTAATGAAAAACTGTTTTTT. It translates to CASSYRDATNEKLFF.

The chain employs TRBV5-6 and TRBJ2-2; perhaps TRBD1 as D (6 bases). Germline CDR1 SGHDT, CDR2 YYEEEE. The ends were cut back, 2 bases at V and 1 base at J, with 12 bases in the middle. CDR3 size: 16 residues. The CDR3 DNA is TGTGCCAGCAGCTTCCTAGGGACACGGAACACCGGGGAGCTGTTTTTT. This codes for CASSFLGTRNTGELFF.